At least ten counts were recorded for the clone carrying this T cell receptor (beta chain). Its antigen is still unknown. V lost 3 bases and J 7 bases, leaving 7 bases between the germline ends. CDR3 length: 11 amino acids. The data were taken from a study of T cells in Graves' hyperthyroidism and ophthalmopathy. About the research overall: Sampling of peripheral blood happened at initial diagnosis, prior to any treatment. Study-level findings and limits: Ophthalmopathy cases were set apart from stable hyperthyroidism by a 13 V-J model.

Regions amplified from RNA transcripts were the TCR beta CDR3 regions. The TCR CDR3 first-round RT-PCR relied on the HTBI primer set. A single record per CDR3 protein comes from TCRdb applying MiXCR to the multiplex PCR reads. The table includes about 400,000 distinct CDR3 sequences, around 15% detected once. This TCR derives from a man between 45 and 60 years old with Graves' ophthalmopathy. The sample was blood. The V gene is TRBV12-3 or TRBV12-4, the J gene TRBJ2-7; unclear D gene. The CDR3: CASSFVGEQYF. The DNA for the CDR3 is TGTGCCAGCAGTTTTGTGGGAGAGCAGTACTTC.